The present entry profiles one T cell receptor (beta chain) with its context. J lost 6 bases, V lost 5 bases, and 10 bases had no gene match. Germline assignment: CDR1 KGHSH and CDR2 LQKENI. This CDR3 is 15 amino acids long. These data come from a study of cytomegalovirus exposure and HLA in healthy donors. The repertoire was sequenced with immunoSEQ multiplex PCR; TCRdb's copy has only in-frame clones and lacks some. Of under 100,000 clones in the sample, 95% to 97% were seen once. The chain employs TRBV18 and TRBJ2-7; 10 nucleotides match TRBD2. The sample comprised PBMCs. This clonotype originated in a young woman in good health and CMV-seronegative. The CDR3 nucleotides are TGTGCCAGCTCAATTGGAGCGGGAGGGATGGGCGAGCAGTACTTC. Its protein is CASSIGAGGMGEQYF.